The 5 T cell receptor beta chains in this list originate from one sample, sequenced in a study of OX40 agonist ivuxolimab in advanced cancers. Assay: immunoSEQ multiplex PCR; the TCRdb copy retains only in-frame clones and omits some. The data hold about 110,000 clones, with 89% observed a single time. The sample here was CD4+ or CD8+ T cells sorted from blood, taken in a trial of the OX40 agonist ivuxolimab. These receptors were collected from an adult with an advanced solid tumor such as melanoma, head and neck, liver or kidney cancer.

J is TRBJ2-2 and V is TRBV7-2; D may be TRBD1 (6 bases). The germline V gene has CDR1 SGHTA and CDR2 FQGNSA. The CDR3 length is 16 residues. Trimming pared 2 bases from V and 4 bases from J, leaving 14 bases between. CDR3 DNA sequence: TGTGCCAGCAGCTTATCTGGGACATACTTCACCGGGGAGCTGTTTTTT. Translating gives CASSLSGTYFTGELFF.

This chain links TRBV5-1 with TRBJ2-2; a weak D match, TRBD1 (5 bases). This CDR3 has 15 residues. V was clipped by 7 bases and J by 2 bases, with 15 bases between them. Germline-derived CDR1 and CDR2 are SGHRS and YFSETQ. The CDR3 loop is CASGLGQLNTGELFF. The DNA for the CDR3 is TGCGCCAGCGGTCTGGGGCAGCTTAACACCGGGGAGCTGTTTTTT. The variable domain in full, completed from reference TRBV5-1 and TRBJ2-2, reads KAGVTQTPRYLIKTRGQQVTLSCSPISGHRSVSWYQQTPGQGLQFLFEYFSETQRNKGNFPGRFSGRQFSNSRSEMNVSTLELGDSALYLCASGLGQLNTGELFFGEGSRLTVL.

This clone was found a few times. This sequence joins TRBV29-1 and TRBJ1-1; D unresolved. The CDR3 runs 12 residues. V was cut by 7 bases and J by 7 bases, with 16 bases left in between. CDR1 SQVTM and CDR2 ANQGSEA come from the germline V gene. The CDR3 DNA reads TGCAGCGCTGCTTTTCGACCCTTTGAAGCTTTCTTT. Translated: CSAAFRPFEAFF.

The V and J genes are TRBV15 and TRBJ1-4, with 7 bases aligning to TRBD1. Germline CDR1 and CDR2: LNHNV and YYDKDF (reference sequence). The V segment lost 5 bases and the J segment 5 bases; nucleotides outside the gene matches: 8. The CDR3 has 15 residues. The CDR3 DNA follows: TGTGCCACCAGCCGAAGGGACAGCGGGAATGAAAAACTGTTTTTT. It encodes CATSRRDSGNEKLFF.

V is TRBV5-6 and J is TRBJ2-2, with D perhaps matching TRBD2 (6 bases). This CDR3 comprises 14 residues. V lost 4 bases to trimming and J lost 10 bases, with 17 bases between them. CDR1 SGHDT and CDR2 YYEEEE come from the germline V gene. The CDR3 sequence is CASSRGTSAVELFF. The DNA of the CDR3 is TGTGCCAGCAGCCGGGGGACCTCTGCCGTGGAGCTGTTTTTT.